The clone carrying this TCR beta chain came up once. Its antigen is not identified. These data come from a study of beta chain features in type 1 diabetes. Study-level findings and limits: TCRB CDR3s from Type 1 diabetes patients were moderately but significantly shorter in all four CD4+ subsets. Junctions at VDJ sites from type 1 diabetes patients had fewer insertions and more deletions.

The investigators reverse transcribed all of the isolated RNA, so they sequenced expressed TCRB transcripts. Sequencing used immunoSEQ multiplex PCR; TCRdb keeps in-frame clones, though not all of them. The sample consists of some 640,000 clones, more than 12% of them appearing once. Germline CDR1 SEHNR, CDR2 FQNEAQ (reference sequence). The CDR3 runs to 15 residues. V lost 5 bases to trimming and J lost 5 bases; unmatched junction nucleotides: 7. The genes are TRBV7-9 and TRBJ2-5; 11 nucleotides match TRBD1. This TCR was recovered from a man in his late teens or twenties with type 1 diabetes. Sequencing used naive CD4+ T cells from blood. The CDR3 bases are TGTGCCAGCAGCCTAGGACAGGGGGCCGGGGAGACCCAGTACTTC. Translated: CASSLGQGAGETQYF.